The 26 T cell receptor beta chains below all came from one sample that was sequenced in a study of blood T cell repertoires in COVID-19 (dated by TCRdb to about 2020). The library was built by means of the immunoSEQ multiplex PCR assay. Imported from immuneACCESS, the table was reduced by TCRdb to in-frame sequences with V and J called. These copies leave out some clones; in studies compared against another copy, an unresolved V gene accounts for under half, and the cause of the remainder is not known. The sample includes some 58,000 clones, with 65% to 90% observed a single time. About 10% of the sample is taken by the ten largest. Material for sequencing was peripheral blood. All receptors come from a man aged 45-65 years with COVID-19, enrolled during active disease.

The chain employs TRBV30 and TRBJ1-1; possibly TRBD1 for D (5 bases). Between the trimmed V and J ends, which lost 4 bases and 2 bases, there was a span of 17 bases. Germline V gene sequence: CDR1 GTSNPN, CDR2 SVGIG (reference sequence). This CDR3 has 15 amino acids. In DNA form, the CDR3 reads TGTGCCTGGACCGGGTGGGGGGAAGGAAACACTGAAGCTTTCTTT. It specifies CAWTGWGEGNTEAFF.

This chain joins TRBV19 and TRBJ2-3, with TRBD1 identical over 9 bases. This CDR3 comprises 18 residues. Germline loops: CDR1 LNHDA, CDR2 SQIVND (reference sequence). V was clipped by 2 bases and J by 1 base; unmatched bases: 10. The CDR3 sequence is CASSISLSGTGRTDTQYF. The CDR3 DNA reads TGTGCCAGTAGTATAAGTCTCTCGGGGACAGGGCGCACAGATACGCAGTATTTT.

This clone occurred a few times. The chain is built from TRBV5-1 and TRBJ1-1; weak D call: TRBD1 (5 bases). The CDR3 is 15 residues long. Germline V lookup: CDR1 SGHRS, CDR2 YFSETQ. Between the trimmed V and J ends, which lost 4 bases and 0 bases, there was a span of 13 bases. The CDR3 nucleotides read TGCGCCAGCAGCCCCGGGGGGGGTTTGAACACTGAAGCTTTCTTT. Its translation: CASSPGGGLNTEAFF.

The chain has TRBV27 and TRBJ1-2; D is unclear. Trimming took off 5 bases at V and 6 bases at J, with 25 bases between the two ends. In germline, CDR1 is MNHEY, CDR2 SMNVEV (reference sequence). The CDR3 contains 17 residues. The CDR3 nucleotides are TGTGCCAGCAGTCCCTCGGTTTGGACTCCCCAGCCAGATGGCTACACCTTC. Amino acids: CASSPSVWTPQPDGYTF.

The chain carries TRBV6-1 and TRBJ2-3, with D perhaps matching TRBD2 (5 bases). The germline V gene has CDR1 MNHNS and CDR2 SASEGT. The V end was cut by 2 bases, the J end by 1 base, with 13 bases between. The CDR3 runs 16 residues. The CDR3 DNA follows: TGTGCCAGCAGTGAAACCGGACGGGGTGGCACAGATACGCAGTATTTT. Translation: CASSETGRGGTDTQYF.

The chain uses TRBV6-5 and TRBJ2-2; possible D gene TRBD2, 6 bases. V lost 6 bases and J 6 bases, leaving 8 bases between the germline ends. The length of the CDR3 is 12 residues. Germline V gene lookup returns CDR1 MNHEY and CDR2 SVGAGI. The CDR3 coding sequence is TGTGCCAGCAGGACTAGTCCCGGGGAGCTGTTTTTT. As protein: CASRTSPGELFF.

This chain connects TRBV30 to TRBJ2-1, with no clear D. Between the trimmed V and J ends, which lost 7 bases and 0 bases, there was a span of 10 bases. Germline assignment: CDR1 GTSNPN and CDR2 SVGIG (reference sequence). CDR3 size: 13 residues. CDR3 coding DNA: TGTGCCTACCGACACCCCTCCTACAATGAGCAGTTCTTC. It is translated as CAYRHPSYNEQFF.

This rearrangement joins TRBV25-1 to TRBJ1-2, with TRBD1 matching 9 bases. The CDR3 spans 15 residues. V trimming: 4 bases; J trimming: 3 bases; junction bases outside the gene matches: 6. CDR1 and CDR2 (germline): MGHDK, SYGVNS. The CDR3 region has the DNA TGTGCCAGCAGTGGCCGGGACAGGGCATACTATGGCTACACCTTC. Translated, it gives CASSGRDRAYYGYTF.

This clone was detected a few times. The rearrangement joins TRBV14 to TRBJ1-1; D is unresolved. Germline lookup yields CDR1 SGHDN and CDR2 FVKESK. With 4 bases removed from V and 1 base from J, the gap between germline ends came to 13 bases. This CDR3 comprises 15 residues. Here the CDR3 DNA reads TGTGCCAGCAGCCGACTTAGAGGTGGGAACACTGAAGCTTTCTTT. This sequence encodes CASSRLRGGNTEAFF.

The chain employs TRBV5-1 and TRBJ2-2; 11 nucleotides match TRBD1. The CDR3 totals 18 residues. The germline V gene has CDR1 SGHRS and CDR2 YFSETQ. V was clipped by 2 bases and J by 6 bases; unmatched bases: 12. Written as DNA, the CDR3 is TGCGCCAGCAGCTTTAGTCCCCCGGGACAGGGGGTAGCCGGGGAGCTGTTTTTT. Translating gives CASSFSPPGQGVAGELFF.

The rearrangement uses TRBV5-1 and TRBJ2-2; D gene ambiguous. Per the germline V gene, CDR1 is SGHRS and CDR2 is YFSETQ. The CDR3 is made up of 13 amino acids. Trimming took 2 bases from V and 3 from J, leaving 5 bases between them. In DNA form, the CDR3 reads TGCGCCAGCAGCTTACAAGACACCGGGGAGCTGTTTTTT. Amino acid sequence: CASSLQDTGELFF.

By share, this clone ranks as medium-sized. The genes are TRBV6-4 and TRBJ2-1; possibly TRBD2 for D (6 bases). The CDR3 is 15 amino acids. V dropped 0 bases and J dropped 0 bases, with 6 bases sitting between them. In germline, CDR1 is MRHNA, CDR2 SNTAGT. For the CDR3, the DNA is TGTGCCAGCAGTGACTCTAGCGGCTCCTACAATGAGCAGTTCTTC. As protein: CASSDSSGSYNEQFF.

The rearrangement uses TRBV4-2 and TRBJ2-7, with 7 bases identical to TRBD2. CDR3 length: 14 amino acids. J was trimmed by 7 bases and V by 0 bases; bases with no gene match: 6. CDR1 and CDR2 from the germline V gene are LGHNA and YNFKEQ. The CDR3 protein is CASSQDGRGEEQYF. The CDR3 DNA sequence: TGTGCCAGCAGCCAAGATGGACGGGGGGAGGAGCAGTACTTC.

The chain is built from TRBV27 and TRBJ2-1; 7 bases align to TRBD2. Germline V gene lookup returns CDR1 MNHEY and CDR2 SMNVEV (reference sequence). V was pared by 2 bases and J by 0 bases, with 7 bases of the junction left unmatched. CDR3 length equals 17 residues. The CDR3 sequence: CASSLRPGGSSYNEQFF. The CDR3 nucleotides read TGTGCCAGCAGTTTACGGCCGGGGGGTAGCTCCTACAATGAGCAGTTCTTC.

V usage is TRBV7-2 and J usage is TRBJ2-7, with a possible D match to TRBD2 (5 bases). Germline V gene sequence: CDR1 SGHTA, CDR2 FQGNSA. The V gene lost 7 bases and the J gene lost 2 bases, with 18 bases spanning the gap. CDR3 size: 15 residues. This CDR3 is CASTLDWPITYEQYF. CDR3 bases: TGTGCCAGCACCCTGGACTGGCCCATTACCTACGAGCAGTACTTC.

In the case of this clone: A read error may account for a junction end that differs from germline. The CDR3 DNA follows: TGTGCCAGCACTGAAGACAGGGTGGGTCTTTCACCCCTCCACTTT. It is translated as CASTEDRVGLSPLHF. The chain recombines TRBV2 with TRBJ1-6; 7 bases map to TRBD1. The CDR3 runs 15 residues. Germline CDR1 reads SNHLY; CDR2 reads FYNNEI.

Note on this clone: Other DNA sequences within the sample encode an identical CDR3. J is TRBJ1-2 and V is TRBV7-2; TRBD1 matches 8 bases. The CDR3 length is 14 residues. Losses at the gene ends were 4 bases for V and 4 bases for J; bases not matched to a gene: 5. CDR1 is SGHTA, CDR2 FQGNSA, per germline. In nucleotides, the CDR3 is TGTGCCAGCAGCTCCCAACAGGGGGGCTATGGCTACACCTTC. This gives the protein CASSSQQGGYGYTF.

The chain recombines TRBV27 with TRBJ2-4; possible D gene TRBD1, 5 bases. The CDR3 has 13 residues. CDR1 and CDR2 (germline): MNHEY, SMNVEV (reference sequence). The V and J ends lost 2 bases and 10 bases respectively, with 12 bases between them. The CDR3 DNA follows: TGTGCCAGCAGTTTAGGGGCCTCCTCGATTCAGTACTTC. Amino acids: CASSLGASSIQYF.

In DNA, the CDR3 is TGCGCCAGCAGCCAACATAATATACAGGGCGGGGGTAGTTCACCCCTCCACTTT. Translation: CASSQHNIQGGGSSPLHF. V gene TRBV4-1 combines with J gene TRBJ1-6; tentative D call: TRBD1 (6 bases). The CDR3 has 18 residues. Germline V gene sequence: CDR1 MGHRA, CDR2 YSYEKL. Trimming removed 2 bases from V and 9 bases from J, with 23 bases in between.

On this clone itself: At one boundary the junction diverges from the germline segment, which might be a read error. V gene TRBV29-1 combines with J gene TRBJ2-7; D uncertain. The CDR3 totals 13 residues. The germline CDR1 and CDR2 sequences are SQVTM and ANQGSEA. The CDR3 sequence: CSVQEYSPDEQYF. CDR3 coding DNA: TGCAGCGTTCAAGAGTACTCCCCCGACGAGCAGTACTTC.

This chain links TRBV9 with TRBJ2-7; D not resolved. The germline V and J ends were trimmed by 0 bases and 0 bases, with 4 bases remaining between them. The CDR3 runs to 13 residues. Germline values: CDR1 SGDLS, CDR2 YYNGEE. As DNA, the CDR3 is TGTGCCAGCAGCGTAGCAGTCTCCTACGAGCAGTACTTC. It encodes CASSVAVSYEQYF.

The J gene is TRBJ1-6, the V gene TRBV30; TRBD1 is a possible D gene (5 bases). Germline lookup yields CDR1 GTSNPN and CDR2 SVGIG (reference sequence). Trimming removed 0 bases from V and 12 bases from J, with 6 bases in between. The CDR3 sequence is 11 residues long. For the CDR3, the DNA is TGTGCCTGGAGTGTAAGGGGACCCCTCCACTTT. This encodes CAWSVRGPLHF.

The V gene is TRBV29-1, the J gene TRBJ1-5, with D perhaps matching TRBD1 (5 bases). V was pared by 4 bases and J by 6 bases, with 13 bases between. CDR1 and CDR2 from the germline V gene are SQVTM and ANQGSEA. There are 13 residues in the CDR3. CDR3 protein: CSVVETAGQPQHF. The CDR3 DNA sequence: TGCAGCGTTGTGGAGACAGCCGGTCAGCCCCAGCATTTT.

This clone was seen only a few times. V and J are TRBV18 and TRBJ1-2; TRBD1 matches 7 bases. The CDR3 totals 16 residues. V was pared by 5 bases and J by 6 bases, with 15 bases of the junction left unmatched. Germline V CDR1 and CDR2: KGHSH, LQKENI. In DNA form, the CDR3 reads TGTGCCAGCTCAGGAGGGGGCGCGAACTTCGGACATGGCTACACCTTC. Protein sequence: CASSGGGANFGHGYTF.

This chain joins TRBV5-1 and TRBJ2-5, with 7 bases lining up with TRBD1. The V gene's germline CDR1 is SGHRS and CDR2 YFSETQ. J gave up 7 bases and V 3 bases, and 12 bases lay outside the gene matches. The CDR3 length is 15 residues. CDR3 coding DNA: TGCGCCAGCAGCTCGGCCGGGACAGCCGTAGGGACCCAGTACTTC. Amino acid sequence: CASSSAGTAVGTQYF.

In DNA, the CDR3 is TGTGCCAGCAGAGATTCAGGGGGCCTATACTACGAGCAGTACTTC. It codes for CASRDSGGLYYEQYF. The chain joins TRBV27 to TRBJ2-7, with 8 positions matching TRBD1. Germline V gene sequence: CDR1 MNHEY, CDR2 SMNVEV (reference sequence). The V segment lost 6 bases and the J segment 3 bases; nucleotides outside the gene matches: 10. The CDR3 has 15 amino acids.